The entry below gives a single T cell receptor beta chain sequence along with its context. The source of the sample is a study of blood T cell repertoires in COVID-19. Overall study: Collection of acute and convalescent COVID-19 samples took place in the United States, Italy and Spain. The analysed material was cDNA or gDNA that came from T cells, B-cell-depleted T cells, or PBMCs.

In the original analysis: Amplification of reference gene primers provided the estimated nucleated cell counts. The repertoire was sequenced with immunoSEQ multiplex PCR; TCRdb's copy has only in-frame clones and lacks some. V, J and clone size derive from that table, while D and trimming were established from the DNA sequence. This sample has about 35,000 clones, with roughly 88% found just once. The TCR comes from a woman in her 70s with active COVID-19. Sequencing was performed on peripheral blood.

CDR3 DNA sequence: TGTGCCAGCAGCTTAAGGACAGGGGGACAAGAGACCCAGTACTTC. As protein: CASSLRTGGQETQYF. This chain uses TRBV7-9 with TRBJ2-5; 10 bases match TRBD1. Germline V gene lookup returns CDR1 SEHNR and CDR2 FQNEAQ (reference sequence). Trimming took 2 bases from V and 2 from J; bases not matched to a gene: 2. The CDR3 spans 15 residues.